This T cell receptor (beta chain) was sequenced in a study of CD4 and CD8 cells across lung adenocarcinoma regions. The length of the CDR3 is 15 residues. The germline CDR1 and CDR2 sequences are ENHRY and SYGVKD. The V segment lost 11 bases and the J segment 4 bases; nucleotides outside the gene matches: 14. TCRdb fed the PCR reads into MiXCR, producing one record per CDR3 protein. The sample consists of tens of thousands of distinct CDR3 sequences, 40% to 65% of them appearing once. Many counts were recorded for this clonotype. The patients had localized lung adenocarcinoma, a non-small cell subtype.

This clonotype was obtained from a male donor with lung adenocarcinoma. The CD4 and CD8 labels of this study may be unreliable. The sequenced material came from CD4+ T cells from the center of a lung tumor. The chain links TRBV10-3 to TRBJ2-3; 8 bases are a match to TRBD2. CDR3 DNA sequence: TGTGCCGCCGCTCATGAGAGCGGGAGATCAGATACGCAGTATTTT. Translating it yields CAAAHESGRSDTQYF.